This is a list of T cell receptor beta chains from one sample in a study of T cell responses to AZD1222 COVID-19 vaccine. Sequenced by immunoSEQ multiplex PCR; TCRdb stores in-frame clones only, minus some. The profile shows some 120,000 clones, 88% of them singletons. Specimen: peripheral blood, collected on day 0 of AZD1222 vaccination. The receptors originated from an adult in good health. The CDR3 runs from the conserved cysteine through the conserved F or W. D genes are given only for firm matches. Rows may omit the clone size; those that give it use once, few, many or a size class.

v_gene	abundance	d_gene	j_gene	CDR3nt	CDR3aa
TRBV3-1/TRBV3-2	.	TRBD1	TRBJ1-4	TGTGCCAGCAGAAAACCGGGACAGGGGGCGGCTGTTGAAAAACTGTTTTTT	CASRKPGQGAAVEKLFF
TRBV5-1	.	.	TRBJ2-4	TGCGCCAGCAGCTTGGCTGCCCAAAACATTCAGTACTTC	CASSLAAQNIQYF
TRBV12-3/TRBV12-4	.	.	TRBJ1-3	TGTGCCAGCAGACAGGGCCCTGGAAACACCATATATTTT	CASRQGPGNTIYF
TRBV18	few	.	TRBJ2-1	TGTGCCAGCTCACCAACCCGCTCCTACAATGAGCAGTTCTTC	CASSPTRSYNEQFF
TRBV12-3/TRBV12-4	.	.	TRBJ1-2	TGTGCCTCTTACCGGCAAGGCTATGGCTACACCTTC	CASYRQGYGYTF
TRBV5-1	.	TRBD1	TRBJ1-5	TGCGCCAGCAGCTCCCAGGGGGACCAGCCCCAGCATTTT	CASSSQGDQPQHF
TRBV19	.	TRBD2	TRBJ2-7	TGTGCCAGTCACCAGACTAGCGGGAGGGTATACGAGCAGTACTTC	CASHQTSGRVYEQYF
TRBV28	.	.	TRBJ2-3	TGTGCCAGCAACGTGGTAGGGGTAAGCACAGATACGCAGTATTTT	CASNVVGVSTDTQYF
TRBV2	.	.	TRBJ1-5	TGTGCCAGCAGTGCCAACGGGAATCAGCCCCAGCATTTT	CASSANGNQPQHF
TRBV5-1	.	.	TRBJ2-3	TGCGCCAGCAGCTTCGCCGAGACAGATACGCAGTATTTT	CASSFAETDTQYF
TRBV5-1	.	TRBD2	TRBJ2-3	TGCGCCAGCAGCTTGGTAAATAGAGGGACTAGCGGGAGGACAGATACGCAGTATTTT	CASSLVNRGTSGRTDTQYF
TRBV19	.	TRBD1	TRBJ2-1	TGTGCCAGTAAACAGGGGGTTGTGGGGAATGAGCAGTTCTTC	CASKQGVVGNEQFF
TRBV6-5	.	TRBD2	TRBJ2-7	TGTGCCAGCAGTCCTATTAGCGGGAGGGCCTACGAGCAGTACTTC	CASSPISGRAYEQYF
TRBV19	.	.	TRBJ2-1	TGTGCCAGTAGTAGCGGAGTCTCCTACAATGAGCAGTTCTTC	CASSSGVSYNEQFF